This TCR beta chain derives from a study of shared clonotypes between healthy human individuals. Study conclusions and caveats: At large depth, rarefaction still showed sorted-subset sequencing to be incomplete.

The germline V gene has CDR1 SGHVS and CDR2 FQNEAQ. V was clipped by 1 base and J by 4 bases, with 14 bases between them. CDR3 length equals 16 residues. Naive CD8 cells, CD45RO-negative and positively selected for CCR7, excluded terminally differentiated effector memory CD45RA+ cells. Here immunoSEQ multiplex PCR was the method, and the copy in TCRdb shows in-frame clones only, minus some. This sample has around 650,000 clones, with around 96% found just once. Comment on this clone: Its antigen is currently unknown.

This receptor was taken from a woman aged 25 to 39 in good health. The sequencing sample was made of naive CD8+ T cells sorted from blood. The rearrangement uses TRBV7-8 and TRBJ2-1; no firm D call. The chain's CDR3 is CASSLVGRTFYNEQFF. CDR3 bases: TGTGCCAGCAGCTTAGTTGGCAGGACCTTTTACAATGAGCAGTTCTTC.